These 5 T cell receptor beta chains came from one sample sequenced in a study of PD-1 blockade in mismatch repair-deficient tumors. The repertoire was sequenced with immunoSEQ multiplex PCR; TCRdb's copy has only in-frame clones and lacks some. In the table there are about 16,000 clones, roughly 80% of which are singletons. The sequenced sample was PBMCs, obtained 4 weeks after starting pembrolizumab. Every receptor here comes from an adult with mismatch repair-deficient cancer.

This clone showed up just once. This sequence joins TRBV9 and TRBJ2-3; perhaps TRBD2 as D (5 bases). The CDR3 covers 14 residues. V was clipped by 6 bases and J by 4 bases, with 15 bases between them. Germline V gives CDR1 SGDLS, CDR2 YYNGEE. The CDR3 DNA follows: TGTGCCAGCAACCCGGGCCAGAGGGCAGATACGCAGTATTTT. This codes for CASNPGQRADTQYF.

V gene TRBV9 combines with J gene TRBJ2-1, with 7 bases fitting TRBD2. The CDR3 covers 16 residues. The germline gives CDR1 SGDLS, CDR2 YYNGEE. The trim removed 0 bases at V and 7 bases at J, leaving 10 bases unmatched. The chain's CDR3 is CASSVGLAEVWNEQFF. The CDR3, as DNA: TGTGCCAGCAGCGTAGGGCTAGCGGAAGTTTGGAATGAGCAGTTCTTC.

V gene TRBV2 combines with J gene TRBJ1-6, with 10 positions matching TRBD1. With V trimmed by 8 bases and J by 9 bases, 10 bases remained unmatched. The germline CDR1 and CDR2 sequences are SNHLY and FYNNEI. CDR3 length: 15 residues. CDR3 nucleotides: TGTGCCAGCGGTAGACAGGGGGCTCCACTTTCACCCCTCCACTTT. Protein product: CASGRQGAPLSPLHF.

V gene TRBV15 combines with J gene TRBJ1-1; D gene unclear. The CDR3 totals 11 residues. Per the germline V gene, CDR1 is LNHNV and CDR2 is YYDKDF (reference sequence). V gave up 3 bases and J gave up 11 bases, with 10 bases separating them. The CDR3 sequence: CATSSSSRAFF. CDR3 nucleotide sequence: TGTGCCACCAGCAGCAGTTCGAGGGCTTTCTTT.

The rearrangement links TRBV6-1 to TRBJ2-4; possibly TRBD2 for D (6 bases). There are 17 residues in the CDR3. Germline CDR1 and CDR2: MNHNS and SASEGT. V was shortened by 3 bases and J by 1 base, with 16 bases between the two germline ends. CDR3 in amino acids: CASSDWREGEAKNIQYF. CDR3 coding DNA: TGTGCCAGCAGTGATTGGAGGGAAGGTGAGGCCAAAAACATTCAGTACTTC.